This T cell receptor (beta chain) is drawn from a study of T-cell reconstitution after alpha-beta-depleted transplantation in children. For TCRbeta, the library was prepared with unique molecular identifiers. TCRdb processed the PCR reads anew with MiXCR; each CDR3 protein has one entry. The sample includes roughly 500,000 distinct CDR3 sequences, around a third of them seen just once. This clonotype was observed a handful of times. V lost 8 bases and J lost 0, with 11 bases in between. Germline assignment: CDR1 GTSNPN and CDR2 SVGIG (reference sequence). This CDR3 has 13 amino acids. The sequence came from a human donor who donated a stem cell graft to a child with aplastic anemia. This chain links TRBV30 with TRBJ1-3; D remains unclear. The sequences come from PBMCs from the stem cell graft donor, collected from the stem cell graft. CDR3 region: CARRAFSGNTIYF. The CDR3 DNA reads as TGTGCCCGACGGGCGTTCTCTGGAAACACCATATATTTT.